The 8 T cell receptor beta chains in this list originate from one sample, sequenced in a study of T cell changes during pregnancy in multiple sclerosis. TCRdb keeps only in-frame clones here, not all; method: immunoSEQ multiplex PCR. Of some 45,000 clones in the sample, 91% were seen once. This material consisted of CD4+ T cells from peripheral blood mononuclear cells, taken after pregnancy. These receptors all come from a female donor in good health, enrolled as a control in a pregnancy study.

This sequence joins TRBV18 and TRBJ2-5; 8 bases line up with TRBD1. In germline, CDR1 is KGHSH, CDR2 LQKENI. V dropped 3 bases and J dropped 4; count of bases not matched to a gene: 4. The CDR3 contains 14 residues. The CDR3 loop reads CASSPQGAGETQYF. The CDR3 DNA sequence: TGTGCCAGCTCACCTCAGGGGGCTGGAGAGACCCAGTACTTC.

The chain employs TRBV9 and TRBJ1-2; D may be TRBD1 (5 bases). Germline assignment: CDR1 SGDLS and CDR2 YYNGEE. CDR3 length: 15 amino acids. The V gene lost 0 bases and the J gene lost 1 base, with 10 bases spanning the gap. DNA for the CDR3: TGTGCCAGCAGCGTAGCGGGACTCAATAACTATGGCTACACCTTC. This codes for CASSVAGLNNYGYTF.

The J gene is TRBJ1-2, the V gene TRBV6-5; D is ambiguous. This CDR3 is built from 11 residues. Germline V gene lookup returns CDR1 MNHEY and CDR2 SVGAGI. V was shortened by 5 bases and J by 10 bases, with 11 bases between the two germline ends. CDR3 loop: CASSSGVIYTF. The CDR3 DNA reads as TGTGCCAGCAGTAGCGGGGTAATCTACACCTTC.

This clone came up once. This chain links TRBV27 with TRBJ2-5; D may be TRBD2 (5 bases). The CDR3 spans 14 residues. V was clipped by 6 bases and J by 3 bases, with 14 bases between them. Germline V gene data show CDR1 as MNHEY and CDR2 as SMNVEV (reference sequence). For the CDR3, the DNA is TGTGCCAGCAGCCCCACTAGAAGGAAAGAGACCCAGTACTTC. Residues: CASSPTRRKETQYF.

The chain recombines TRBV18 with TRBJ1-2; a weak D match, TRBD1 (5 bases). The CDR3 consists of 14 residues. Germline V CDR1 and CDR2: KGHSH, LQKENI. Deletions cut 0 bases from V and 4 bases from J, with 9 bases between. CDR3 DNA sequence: TGTGCCAGCTCACCACCGTCAGGGCGCTATGGCTACACCTTC. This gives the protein CASSPPSGRYGYTF.

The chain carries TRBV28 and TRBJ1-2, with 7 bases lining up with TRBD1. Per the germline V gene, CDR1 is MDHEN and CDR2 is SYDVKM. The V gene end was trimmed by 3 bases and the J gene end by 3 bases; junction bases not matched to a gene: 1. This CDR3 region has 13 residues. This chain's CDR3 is CASSLGQHYGYTF. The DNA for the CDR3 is TGTGCCAGCAGTTTGGGACAGCACTATGGCTACACCTTC.

The CDR3 DNA reads TGTGCCAGCAGCCCACAGGGACGTGGCGAGCAGTACTTC. It translates to CASSPQGRGEQYF. The chain uses TRBV11-3 and TRBJ2-7; weak D call: TRBD1 (6 bases). Looked up from germline, CDR1 is SGHNT and CDR2 is YENEEA. The CDR3 is made up of 13 amino acids. V gave up 5 bases and J gave up 6 bases, with 14 bases separating them.

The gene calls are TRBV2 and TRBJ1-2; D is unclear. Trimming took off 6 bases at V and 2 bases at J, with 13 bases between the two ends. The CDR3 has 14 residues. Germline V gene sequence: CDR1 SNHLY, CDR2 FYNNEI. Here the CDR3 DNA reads TGTGCCAGCAGGGTCAGAGGAGGGAACTATGGCTACACCTTC. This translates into CASRVRGGNYGYTF.